This T cell receptor beta chain comes out of a study of vaccination effects on CD4 cells after COVID-19 (dated by TCRdb to 2022 to 2024). Context from the whole study: In the ViraFEST assay, PBMC were stimulated with viral peptide pools, and antigen-specific CD4+ T cell clonotypes were then identified by expansion using TCR sequencing. Samples were taken from three convalescent patients early (day +14) and late (day +241, +227, +161 respectively) after vaccination. Across the study, the median time from the second dose to post-vaccine sampling was 72 days (range 14 to 241). Approximately 2 million PBMC per well were cultured in IMDM with about 4.5% human AB serum, 10 IU/ml IL-2 and gentamicin, plus 10 ug/ml peptides. In both COVID-19 convalescent patients and infection-naive vaccine recipients, the study compared SARS-CoV-2 spike-specific CD4+ TCR repertoires from before mRNA vaccination with those from after it. Altogether, approximately 10 COVID-19 convalescent patients and a few SARS-CoV-2-naive healthy vaccine recipients made up the full study. In the study, cultures from other donors were sequenced using the Oncomine TCR Beta short-read assay on an Illumina iSeq 100. Study-wide findings and limitations: At late post-vaccination timepoints, both infection-induced and vaccine-induced clones showed marked clonal contraction, consistent with waning T cell responses. The study was limited by a small number of convalescent patients and lacked early post-infection timepoints. In convalescent patients, the post-vaccine spike-reactive repertoire was composed mainly of new vaccine-induced clones that were largely distinct from infection-induced clones.

After 10 to 11 days of culture, CD4+ T cells were isolated with the EasySep CD4+ T cell isolation kit. Convalescent patients had PCR-confirmed SARS-CoV-2 infection between March and December 2020, before Alpha, Beta and Delta variants emerged in the United States. Each participant got two doses of an mRNA SARS-CoV-2 vaccine, either BNT162b2 or mRNA-1273. On days 3 and 7, half of the culture medium was replaced with fresh IL-2-containing medium. Unless noted otherwise, every peptide stimulation condition was cultured in triplicate wells. Using Ficoll-Paque Plus gradient centrifugation, PBMC were separated from whole blood and then either used fresh or cryopreserved at -140C. The QIAamp micro DNA kit was used to extract genomic DNA from the cultured CD4+ T cells. The library was made by the immunoSEQ multiplex PCR assay. TCR beta CDR3 sequencing was performed on DNA from the cultured, isolated CD4+ T cells. The paper's processing steps were these. Non-productive TCR sequences were removed, reads were trimmed to the CDR3 region, and CDR3s of at least 7 amino acids were retained. The MANAFEST web app was used to pick out antigen-specific clonotypes by comparing their expansion in peptide wells with that in reference cultures. To count as positive, a clone had to show expansion at FDR<0.05 compared with the reference and with all other wells, an odds ratio above 5, and a frequency above 0.1% in two replicate wells. A clonotype was called cross-reactive if it was significantly expanded both in SARS-CoV-2 spike wells and in at least one common cold coronavirus spike condition. Using the stringdist R package, CDR3 similarity was measured by Levenshtein distance, and unrooted trees were constructed with ape in R 3.6.1. TCRdb stores this immuneACCESS table with in-frame sequences only. Part of the clones is absent; in the studies checked, under half of the shortfall reflects unresolved V genes, and no reason is known for the rest. The D gene and trimming were derived from the DNA, and the V and J assignments and clone size from that table. Counted in this sample were 35,000 to 55,000 clones; less than 85% of them appeared once. 3% to 4% of the sample is in the top ten clones.

From the cysteine through the phenylalanine, the CDR3 covers 15 amino acids. Of the read, only the CDR3 DNA is kept; its 45 bases are in frame from base 1. V is pruned by 0 bases and J by 5 bases, leaving 1 base of the junction without a gene match. The germline V gene encodes CDR1 SEHNR and CDR2 FQNEAQ (reference sequence). Remarks on this clone: Its antigen is unknown. Base qualities were left out, and no much larger clone turns up one base away.

This receptor was obtained from a human donor who had a prior SARS-CoV-2 infection. The material sequenced was CD4+ T cells from PBMCs cultured without peptide, taken after COVID-19 vaccination. The receptor chain draws on TRBV7-9 and TRBJ2-1; a stretch of 10 junction bases matches TRBD2. The DNA is TGTGCCAGCAGCTTAGCACTAGCGGGGAACAATGAGCAGTTCTTC. Its amino acids are CASSLALAGNNEQFF.